Shown below are 14 T cell receptor beta chains from a single sample sequenced in a study of OX40 agonist ivuxolimab in advanced cancers. Libraries were prepared by immunoSEQ multiplex PCR; TCRdb keeps only in-frame clonotypes and omits some of them. The data hold about 100,000 clones, with about nine tenths observed a single time. The sample in question was CD4+ or CD8+ T cells sorted from blood, obtained in a trial of the OX40 agonist ivuxolimab. These TCRs come from an adult with an advanced solid tumor such as melanoma, head and neck, liver or kidney cancer.

CDR3 DNA: TGTGCCAGCAGTTTATTTGGGAGAGGGCCGCTCACCGGGGAGCTGTTTTTT. This sequence encodes CASSLFGRGPLTGELFF. The chain uses TRBV28 and TRBJ2-2, with D perhaps matching TRBD2 (5 bases). Germline CDR1 reads MDHEN; CDR2 reads SYDVKM. V lost 1 base, J lost 4 bases, and 16 bases lay in between. This CDR3 contains 17 residues.

J is TRBJ1-5 and V is TRBV6-5; D remains ambiguous. Germline-derived CDR1 and CDR2 are MNHEY and SVGAGI. V was clipped by 6 bases and J by 0 bases, with 12 bases between them. This CDR3 spans 15 amino acids. The CDR3 loop is CASRAVDGSNQPQHF. The DNA of the CDR3 is TGTGCCAGCAGGGCAGTGGACGGTAGCAATCAGCCCCAGCATTTT.

The chain joins TRBV29-1 to TRBJ1-4; D is perhaps TRBD1 (5 bases). Between the trimmed V and J ends, which lost 4 bases and 5 bases, there was a span of 11 bases. Per germline, CDR1 SQVTM and CDR2 ANQGSEA. This CDR3 comprises 13 residues. The CDR3 nucleotides read TGCAGCGTTGGGGACGGCCCAAATGAAAAACTGTTTTTT. It translates to CSVGDGPNEKLFF.

The chain uses TRBV29-1 and TRBJ1-1; 10 nucleotides line up with TRBD1. Losses at the gene ends were 7 bases for V and 4 bases for J; bases not matched to a gene: 9. This CDR3 contains 14 residues. The germline gives CDR1 SQVTM, CDR2 ANQGSEA. CDR3 in DNA: TGCAGCGCTAGGACAGGGGGATCAGTCACTGAAGCTTTCTTT. As protein: CSARTGGSVTEAFF.

This rearrangement joins TRBV19 to TRBJ1-5; 8 bases match TRBD1. The CDR3 has 14 residues. CDR1 and CDR2 from the germline V gene are LNHDA and SQIVND (reference sequence). The V and J ends lost 6 bases and 5 bases, in that order; junction bases with no gene match: 6. The CDR3 loop reads CASRGDRLDQPQHF. The CDR3 nucleotides are TGTGCCAGTAGAGGGGACAGGCTGGATCAGCCCCAGCATTTT.

CDR3: CAWEDRGYPGSPLHF. DNA for the CDR3: TGTGCCTGGGAGGACAGGGGGTACCCAGGTTCACCCCTCCACTTT. The chain is built from TRBV30 and TRBJ1-6; 10 nucleotides align to TRBD1. Germline CDR1 and CDR2: GTSNPN and SVGIG (reference sequence). The ends lost 5 bases at V and 9 bases at J; junction bases unmatched: 10. The length of the CDR3 is 15 residues.

Written as DNA, the CDR3 is TGTGCCAGTAGCACCGGGACAATTCCCTACGAGCAGTACTTC. This sequence encodes CASSTGTIPYEQYF. V is TRBV19 and J is TRBJ2-7, with a weak D call TRBD1 (6 bases). Trimming removed 6 bases from V and 2 bases from J, with 14 bases in between. There are 14 residues in the CDR3. CDR1 and CDR2 from the germline V gene are LNHDA and SQIVND (reference sequence).

This rearrangement joins TRBV19 to TRBJ2-2; TRBD2 matches 10 bases. Germline CDR1 and CDR2: LNHDA and SQIVND (reference sequence). V shed 6 bases, J shed 1 base, and the junction held 8 bases outside the gene matches. This CDR3 is built from 17 residues. The CDR3 is CASSTSGRGLNTGELFF. Written as DNA, the CDR3 is TGTGCCAGTAGCACGAGCGGGAGGGGCCTGAACACCGGGGAGCTGTTTTTT. Together with reference TRBV19 and TRBJ2-2, the CDR3 gives the full variable domain: DGGITQSPKYLFRKEGQNVTLSCEQNLNHDAMYWYRQDPGQGLRLIYYSQIVNDFQKGDIAEGYSVSREKKESFPLTVTSAQKNPTAFYLCASSTSGRGLNTGELFFGEGSRLTVL.

The rearrangement joins TRBV7-9 to TRBJ1-5, with D possibly TRBD1 on 5 matching bases. The germline V gene encodes CDR1 SEHNR and CDR2 FQNEAQ (reference sequence). The CDR3 covers 15 residues. Deletions cut 1 base from V and 5 bases from J, with 12 bases between. CDR3 coding DNA: TGTGCCAGCAGCTTAGTGGGGGTTAGGGATCAGCCCCAGCATTTT. As protein: CASSLVGVRDQPQHF.

J is TRBJ1-1 and V is TRBV5-1; 7 nucleotides line up with TRBD1. Per the germline V gene, CDR1 is SGHRS and CDR2 is YFSETQ. V shed 3 bases and J 0 bases; nucleotides not matched to a gene: 2. CDR3 length equals 14 residues. The CDR3 DNA reads TGCGCCAGCAGCTCGGGACAGATGAACACTGAAGCTTTCTTT. Its protein product is CASSSGQMNTEAFF.

The rearrangement joins TRBV5-1 to TRBJ1-3, with 7 nucleotides matching TRBD1. Losses at the gene ends were 1 base for V and 2 bases for J; bases not matched to a gene: 9. Germline CDR1 is SGHRS and CDR2 is YFSETQ. This CDR3 region has 17 residues. Here the CDR3 reads CASSLQPGGSPGNTIYF. DNA for the CDR3: TGCGCCAGCAGCTTGCAGCCAGGGGGATCACCTGGAAACACCATATATTTT.

The chain recombines TRBV5-1 with TRBJ2-7; TRBD1 matches 9 bases. The CDR3 contains 14 residues. Germline CDR1 and CDR2: SGHRS and YFSETQ. V was pared by 3 bases and J by 1 base, with 2 bases of the junction left unmatched. The chain's CDR3 is CASSSTGGSYEQYF. The CDR3 DNA sequence: TGCGCCAGCAGCTCGACAGGGGGGTCCTACGAGCAGTACTTC.

The chain uses TRBV9 and TRBJ2-7; D might be TRBD1 (5 bases). Germline V lookup: CDR1 SGDLS, CDR2 YYNGEE. The CDR3 has 15 residues. The V end was cut by 4 bases, the J end by 6 bases, with 20 bases between. CDR3 DNA: TGTGCCAGCAGCCCCCGGTGGCAGGGAACGGTCGAGCAGTACTTC. Translating gives CASSPRWQGTVEQYF.

The chain carries TRBV5-4 and TRBJ2-2; no firm D call. Germline CDR1 is SGHNT and CDR2 is YYREEE (reference sequence). The CDR3 length is 15 residues. V was pared by 2 bases and J by 0 bases, with 8 bases between. The CDR3 nucleotides read TGTGCCAGCAGCTTAATGACAACGAACACCGGGGAGCTGTTTTTT. Translating gives CASSLMTTNTGELFF. The full variable domain, with the rest looked up from reference TRBV5-4 and TRBJ2-2, is ETGVTQSPTHLIKTRGQQVTLRCSSQSGHNTVSWYQQALGQGPQFIFQYYREEENGRGNFPPRFSGLQFPNYSSELNVNALELDDSALYLCASSLMTTNTGELFFGEGSRLTVL.